Below, 20 T cell receptor beta chains from the same sample are listed, as sequenced in a study of early T cells in non-severe SARS-CoV-2 infection. TCRdb recomputed calls from the 5' RACE reads with MiXCR, one row per CDR3 protein. The sample holds about 34,000 distinct CDR3 sequences; roughly 5% are singletons and the top ten take 5.5% to 7%. Specimen: whole blood. The source of these receptors is an adult who was a healthcare worker with PCR-confirmed SARS-CoV-2 infection or an uninfected control (not recorded which).

This clonotype was detected many times. CDR3: CAWRGTGGNEQFF. As DNA, the CDR3 is TGTGCCTGGAGGGGGACAGGGGGCAATGAGCAGTTCTTC. The chain is built from TRBV30 and TRBJ2-1, with 11 bases identical to TRBD1. The CDR3 extends over 13 amino acids. Germline CDR1 is GTSNPN and CDR2 is SVGIG (reference sequence). With V trimmed by 3 bases and J by 6 bases, 1 base remained unmatched.

The chain joins TRBV20-1 to TRBJ1-1, with D perhaps matching TRBD1 (5 bases). V lost 1 base to trimming and J lost 5 bases, with 17 bases between them. Germline V gene lookup returns CDR1 DFQATT and CDR2 SNEGSKA (reference sequence). The CDR3 length is 15 residues. CDR3 sequence reads: CSARAPGNGPTEAFF. In DNA form, the CDR3 reads TGCAGTGCTAGAGCCCCAGGGAATGGCCCAACTGAAGCTTTCTTT.

Comments on this clonotype: This may come from a read error, since a much larger clone is one base off. The V call is TRBV28, the J call TRBJ2-7; TRBD2 matches at 7 bases. CDR1 is MDHEN, CDR2 SYDVKM, per germline. The CDR3 is 11 amino acids. DNA of the CDR3: TGTGCCAGCGAGGGGAGGCGGGAGCAGCACTTC. Protein: CASEGRREQHF.

This clonotype was observed at least ten times. The chain carries TRBV30 and TRBJ1-2, with a tentative D call TRBD1 (6 bases). Germline lookup yields CDR1 GTSNPN and CDR2 SVGIG (reference sequence). Trimming removed 7 bases at V and 8 bases at J, with 14 bases between. The CDR3 runs 11 residues. The DNA for the CDR3 is TGTGCCTCGGGGGGCTTGGGCGGCTACACCTTC. The encoded protein is CASGGLGGYTF.

This clonotype has at least ten counts. The chain carries TRBV7-2 and TRBJ1-2; weak D call: TRBD1 (6 bases). The CDR3 runs 17 residues. CDR1 is SGHTA, CDR2 FQGNSA, per germline. The V gene lost 4 bases and the J gene lost 0 bases, with 18 bases spanning the gap. CDR3 bases: TGTGCCAGCAGCTCCCGGGACATACCCTATCCTAACTATGGCTACACCTTC. Protein: CASSSRDIPYPNYGYTF. Combining the CDR3 with reference TRBV7-2 and TRBJ1-2 gives the whole variable domain GAGVSQSPSNKVTEKGKDVELRCDPISGHTALYWYRQSLGQGLEFLIYFQGNSAPDKSGLPSDRFSAERTGGSVSTLTIQRTQQEDSAVYLCASSSRDIPYPNYGYTFGSGTRLTVV.

CDR3 sequence: CATRVNRDTLSYEQYF. CDR3 in DNA: TGTGCCACCAGGGTGAACCGGGACACCCTCTCCTACGAGCAGTACTTC. This chain links TRBV24-1 with TRBJ2-7; possibly TRBD1 for D (6 bases). The CDR3 is 16 residues long. Looked up from germline, CDR1 is KGHDR and CDR2 is SFDVKD. Deletions cut 7 bases from V and 0 bases from J, with 18 bases between.

This clonotype occurred a few times. V usage is TRBV5-6 and J usage is TRBJ2-1; TRBD1 aligns across 8 bases. The germline CDR1 and CDR2 sequences are SGHDT and YYEEEE. The trim removed 4 bases at V and 3 bases at J, leaving 12 bases unmatched. The CDR3 length is 17 residues. As DNA, the CDR3 is TGTGCCAGCAGCGTCAACCCAGGGGGCATTTTCTACAATGAGCAGTTCTTC. It is translated as CASSVNPGGIFYNEQFF.

Ten or more counts support this clonotype. A read error may account for a junction end that differs from germline. The chain uses TRBV27 and TRBJ2-7; the D gene is possibly TRBD2 (6 bases). Per germline, CDR1 MNHEY and CDR2 SMNVEV (reference sequence). This CDR3 contains 13 residues. CDR3 region: CASSSYPGSGRAF. The CDR3 coding sequence is TGTGCCAGCAGTTCTTACCCCGGGAGCGGCAGAGCTTTC.

The table lists this clonotype with a few counts. The chain carries TRBV27 and TRBJ2-4; unclear D gene. The CDR3 is made up of 15 amino acids. V was shortened by 3 bases and J by 3 bases, with 12 bases between the two germline ends. The germline V gene encodes CDR1 MNHEY and CDR2 SMNVEV (reference sequence). The CDR3 DNA is TGTGCCAGCAGTTTGGTACCGACGGTCAAAAACATTCAGTACTTC. Translated, it gives CASSLVPTVKNIQYF.

There are many counts of this clonotype. The chain carries TRBV19 and TRBJ2-2; D is ambiguous. The germline gives CDR1 LNHDA, CDR2 SQIVND (reference sequence). Between the trimmed V and J ends, which lost 5 bases and 6 bases, there was a span of 13 bases. This CDR3 is built from 14 residues. CDR3: CASSPQDLPGELFF. In DNA form, the CDR3 reads TGTGCCAGTAGTCCGCAGGATCTCCCCGGGGAGCTGTTTTTT.

This clonotype has only a few counts. In DNA, the CDR3 is TGTGCCAGCAGCGTCCTCGGGAGCTCCACAGATACGCAGTATTTT. This encodes CASSVLGSSTDTQYF. The chain is built from TRBV9 and TRBJ2-3; tentatively, D is TRBD2 (6 bases). In germline, CDR1 is SGDLS, CDR2 YYNGEE. The CDR3 totals 15 residues. V was trimmed by 2 bases and J by 2 bases, leaving 12 bases between them.

This clonotype has ten or more counts. This rearrangement joins TRBV28 to TRBJ1-1, with no clear D. The CDR3 has 15 residues. Germline-derived CDR1 and CDR2 are MDHEN and SYDVKM. The V gene lost 7 bases and the J gene lost 3 bases, with 18 bases spanning the gap. The CDR3 DNA reads TGTGCCAGCACCTCACCACCCATCCGGGACACTGAAGCTTTCTTT. As protein: CASTSPPIRDTEAFF.

This clonotype was seen repeatedly, ten times or more. The chain has TRBV10-1 and TRBJ1-1, with D hard to call. The V gene's germline CDR1 is WNHNN and CDR2 SYGVQD (reference sequence). V lost 0 bases to trimming and J lost 4 bases, with 9 bases between them. The CDR3 consists of 14 residues. The CDR3: CASSESPGSTEAFF. Written as DNA, the CDR3 is TGCGCCAGCAGTGAGTCGCCGGGGAGCACTGAAGCTTTCTTT.

This rearrangement joins TRBV20-1 to TRBJ2-5, with TRBD2 matching 11 bases. The CDR3 is 14 amino acids. Germline assignment: CDR1 DFQATT and CDR2 SNEGSKA (reference sequence). J lost 5 bases, V lost 6 bases, and 8 bases had no gene match. CDR3 amino acids: CSAEGLAVLETQYF. In DNA form, the CDR3 reads TGCAGTGCAGAGGGACTAGCGGTCTTGGAGACCCAGTACTTC.

This clonotype was seen repeatedly, ten times or more. The genes are TRBV5-5 and TRBJ2-6; unclear D gene. The CDR3 spans 15 residues. V lost 5 bases to trimming and J lost 2 bases, with 11 bases between them. Germline-derived CDR1 and CDR2 are SGHKS and YYEKEE (reference sequence). The CDR3 reads CASSVPTPGANVLTF. Written as DNA, the CDR3 is TGTGCCAGCAGTGTCCCAACACCTGGGGCCAACGTCCTGACTTTC.

This clonotype was seen at least ten times. This chain uses TRBV10-3 with TRBJ2-5; 8 nucleotides align to TRBD1. V was clipped by 3 bases and J by 3 bases; unmatched bases: 6. The CDR3 sequence is 15 residues long. The germline V gene has CDR1 ENHRY and CDR2 SYGVKD. The CDR3 nucleotides read TGTGCCATCAGTGAAGGGGGGACAGGAAAAGAGACCCAGTACTTC. Translated: CAISEGGTGKETQYF.

Turning to this clonotype: A much larger clone is a single base away; this may be a read error. This chain uses TRBV28 with TRBJ2-1, with 7 positions matching TRBD1. This CDR3 is 14 amino acids long. Germline loops: CDR1 MDHEN, CDR2 SYDVKM. Here the CDR3 DNA reads TGTGCCAACAGTTCACCGACAGGGTTGAATGAGCAGTTCTTC. It specifies CANSSPTGLNEQFF. Full variable domain (outside the CDR3, taken from reference TRBV28 and TRBJ2-1): DVKVTQSSRYLVKRTGEKVFLECVQDMDHENMFWYRQDPGLGLRLIYFSYDVKMKEKGDIPEGYSVSREKKERFSLILESASTNQTSMYLCANSSPTGLNEQFFGPGTRLTVL.

This clonotype was seen more than once but under ten times. This chain connects TRBV7-9 to TRBJ2-4; D unclear. The CDR3 extends over 12 amino acids. Per germline, CDR1 SEHNR and CDR2 FQNEAQ (reference sequence). The ends were cut back, 1 base at V and 7 bases at J, with 5 bases in the middle. DNA of the CDR3: TGTGCCAGCAGCTTAGGGCAGAACATTCAGTACTTC. It specifies CASSLGQNIQYF.

This clonotype turned up a few times. This sequence joins TRBV6-1 and TRBJ2-7, with 10 bases aligning to TRBD1. The germline CDR1 and CDR2 sequences are MNHNS and SASEGT. The junction had 11 bases not matched to a gene; V was cut back by 8 bases and J by 7 bases. This CDR3 comprises 14 residues. The CDR3 sequence is CASQTSRDRGEQYF. CDR3 bases: TGTGCCAGCCAGACCAGTCGGGACAGGGGAGAGCAGTACTTC.

The CDR3 region is CASSLGAQQYF. The CDR3 DNA follows: TGCGCCAGCAGCTTGGGCGCCCAGCAGTACTTC. This sequence joins TRBV5-1 and TRBJ2-7; D remains ambiguous. Trimming left V 0 bases short and J 8 bases short, with 6 bases between. This CDR3 is 11 amino acids long. The germline CDR1 and CDR2 sequences are SGHRS and YFSETQ.